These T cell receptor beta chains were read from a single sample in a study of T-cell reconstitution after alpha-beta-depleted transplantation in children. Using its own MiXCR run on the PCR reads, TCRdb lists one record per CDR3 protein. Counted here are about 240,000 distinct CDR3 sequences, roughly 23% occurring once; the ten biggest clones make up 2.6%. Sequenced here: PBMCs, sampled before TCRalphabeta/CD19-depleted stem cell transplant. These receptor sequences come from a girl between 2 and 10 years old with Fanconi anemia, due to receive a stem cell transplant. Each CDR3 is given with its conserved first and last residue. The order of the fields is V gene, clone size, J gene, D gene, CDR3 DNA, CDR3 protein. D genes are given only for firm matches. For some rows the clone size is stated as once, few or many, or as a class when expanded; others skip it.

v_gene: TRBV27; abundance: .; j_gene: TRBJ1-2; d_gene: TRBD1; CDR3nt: TGTGCCAGCAGGAGAGTCCGGGACAGGGGGCCGGACTATGGCTACACCTTC; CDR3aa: CASRRVRDRGPDYGYTF
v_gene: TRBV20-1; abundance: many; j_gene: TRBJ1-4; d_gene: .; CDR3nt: TGCAGTGCCGGGCTAGGGGAAAAACTGTTTTTT; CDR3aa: CSAGLGEKLFF
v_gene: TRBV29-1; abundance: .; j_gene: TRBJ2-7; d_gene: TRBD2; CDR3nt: TGCAGCGTTGATCCGGGACAGGGGGGACTAGCGGGAGAGTCCCGAAGCTCCTACGAGCAGTACTTC; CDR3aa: CSVDPGQGGLAGESRSSYEQYF
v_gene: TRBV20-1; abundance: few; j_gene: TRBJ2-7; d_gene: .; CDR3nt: TGCAGTGCGGAAAGGGGGGCCTACGAGCAGTACTTC; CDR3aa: CSAERGAYEQYF
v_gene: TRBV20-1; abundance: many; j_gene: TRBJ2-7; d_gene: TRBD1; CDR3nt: TGCAGTGCTCGGGACAGGGGTGCGCGCTACGAGCAGTACTTC; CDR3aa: CSARDRGARYEQYF
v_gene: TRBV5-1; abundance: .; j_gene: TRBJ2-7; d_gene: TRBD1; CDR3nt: TGCGCCAGCAGCTTGTTAGCCCAGGGGGCTCGGTACGAGCAGTACTTC; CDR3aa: CASSLLAQGARYEQYF
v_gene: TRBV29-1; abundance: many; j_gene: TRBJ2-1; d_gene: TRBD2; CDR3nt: TGCAGCGTTTATGGTAGCGGGAAATTTAATGAGCAGTTCTTC; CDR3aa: CSVYGSGKFNEQFF
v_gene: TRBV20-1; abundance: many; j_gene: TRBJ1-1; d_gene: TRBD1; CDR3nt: TGCAGTGCTAGAAAGGGACAGGGGAACACTGAAGCTTTCTTT; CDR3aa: CSARKGQGNTEAFF
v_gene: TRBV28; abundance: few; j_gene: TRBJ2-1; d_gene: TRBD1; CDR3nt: TGTGCCAGCAGCCACAGGGGCCTAAGCTCCTACAATGAGCAGTTCTTC; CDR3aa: CASSHRGLSSYNEQFF
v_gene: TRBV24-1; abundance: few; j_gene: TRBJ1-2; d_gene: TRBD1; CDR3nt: TGTGCCACCAGTGAGGGGGGGACAGCTTATGATAGCTACACCTTC; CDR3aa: CATSEGGTAYDSYTF
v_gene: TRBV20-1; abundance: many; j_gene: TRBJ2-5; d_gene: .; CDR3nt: TGCAGTGCTGCATTCCTGACCCAGTACTTC; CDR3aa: CSAAFLTQYF
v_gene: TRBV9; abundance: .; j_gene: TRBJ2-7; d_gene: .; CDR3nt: TGTGCCAGCAGCGCAGACAGCTCCTACGAGCAGTACTTC; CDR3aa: CASSADSSYEQYF
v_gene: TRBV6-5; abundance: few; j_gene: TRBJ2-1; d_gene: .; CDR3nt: TGTGCCAGCAGTTGGTGGCAGAGCTCCTACAATGAGCAGTTCTTC; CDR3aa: CASSWWQSSYNEQFF
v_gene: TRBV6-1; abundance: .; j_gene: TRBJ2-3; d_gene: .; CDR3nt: TGTGCCAGCAGTCCCCTTGGACGGGGTGGTGTGACGCAGTATTTT; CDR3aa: CASSPLGRGGVTQYF
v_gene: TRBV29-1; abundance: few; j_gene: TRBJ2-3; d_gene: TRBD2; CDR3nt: TGCAGCGGGAACGGACTAGCGGGAATAGGTGGCACAGATACGCAGTATTTT; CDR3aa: CSGNGLAGIGGTDTQYF
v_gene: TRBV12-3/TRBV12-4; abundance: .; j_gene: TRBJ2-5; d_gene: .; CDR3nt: TGTGCCAGAAGTTTGTGTGACAGGTTGATGGAAGAGACCCAGTACTTC; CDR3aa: CARSLCDRLMEETQYF
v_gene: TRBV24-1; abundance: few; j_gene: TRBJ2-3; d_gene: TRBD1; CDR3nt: TGTGCCACCAGTGATTTGTTGGCAGGGGGTGGAGATACGCAGTATTTT; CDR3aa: CATSDLLAGGGDTQYF
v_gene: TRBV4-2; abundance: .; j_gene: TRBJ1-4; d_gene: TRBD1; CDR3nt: TGTGCCAGCAGCCAAGTACCTACAGGGGGTTTGGAAAAACTGTTTTTT; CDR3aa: CASSQVPTGGLEKLFF
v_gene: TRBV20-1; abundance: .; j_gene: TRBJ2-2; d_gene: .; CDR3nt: TGCAGTGCTAGTCTTCGGGGAACCACCGGGGAGCTGTTTTTT; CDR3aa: CSASLRGTTGELFF
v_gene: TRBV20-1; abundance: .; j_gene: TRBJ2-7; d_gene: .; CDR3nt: TGCAGTGCTAGAGGCCCTTTCGAGCAGTACTTC; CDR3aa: CSARGPFEQYF
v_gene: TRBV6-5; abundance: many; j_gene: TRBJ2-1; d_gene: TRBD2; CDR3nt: TGTGCCAGCAGTTACGCTAGCGGGGGGGCCTACAATGAGCAGTTCTTC; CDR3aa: CASSYASGGAYNEQFF
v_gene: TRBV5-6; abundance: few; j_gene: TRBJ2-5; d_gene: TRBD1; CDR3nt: TGTGCCAGCAGCTTAGACAGGGGGGAAGAGACCCAGTACTTC; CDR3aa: CASSLDRGEETQYF
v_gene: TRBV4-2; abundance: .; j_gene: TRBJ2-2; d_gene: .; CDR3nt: TGTGCCAGCAGCCAAGACTGGACTATACTGAACACCGGGGAGCTGTTTTTT; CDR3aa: CASSQDWTILNTGELFF
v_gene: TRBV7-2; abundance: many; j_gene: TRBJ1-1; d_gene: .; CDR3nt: TGTGCCAGCAGAATAAAAAACACTGAAGCTTTCTTT; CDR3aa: CASRIKNTEAFF
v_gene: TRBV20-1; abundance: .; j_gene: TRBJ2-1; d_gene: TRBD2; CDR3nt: TGCAGTGCTAGAAGAGGCGGGGGGGCCTGGTACAATGAGCAGTTCTTC; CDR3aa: CSARRGGGAWYNEQFF
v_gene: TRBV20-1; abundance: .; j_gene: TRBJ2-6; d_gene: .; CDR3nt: TGCAGCCTGAGAGGTGGGGCCAACGTCCTGACTTTC; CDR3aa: CSLRGGANVLTF
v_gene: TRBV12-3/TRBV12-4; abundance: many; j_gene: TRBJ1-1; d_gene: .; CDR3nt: TGTGCCAGCAGTTTGAGCAACACTGAAGCTTTCTTT; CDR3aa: CASSLSNTEAFF
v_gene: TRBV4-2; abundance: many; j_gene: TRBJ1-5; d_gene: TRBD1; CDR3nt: TGTGCCAGCAGCCAAGGGACAGGGGGCAGGCGCAATCAGCCCCAGCATTTT; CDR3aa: CASSQGTGGRRNQPQHF
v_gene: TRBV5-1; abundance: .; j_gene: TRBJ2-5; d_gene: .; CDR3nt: TGCGCCAGCAGCTCGGGGGAGCAAGAGACCCAGTACTTC; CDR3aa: CASSSGEQETQYF
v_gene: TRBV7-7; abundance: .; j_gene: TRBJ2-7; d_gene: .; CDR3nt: TGTGCCAGCAGCTCAGTTGACGAGACAGGCAGGGCCTACGAGCAGTACTTC; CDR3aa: CASSSVDETGRAYEQYF
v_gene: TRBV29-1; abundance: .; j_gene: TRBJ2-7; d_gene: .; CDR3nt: TGCAGCGTCGCCCCGGTGGGGATTGGCTACGAGCAGTACTTC; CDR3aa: CSVAPVGIGYEQYF
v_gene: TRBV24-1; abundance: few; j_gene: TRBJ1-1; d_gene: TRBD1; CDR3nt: TGTGCCACCAGTGGAACACAGGGGGCGGGCACTGAAGCTTTCTTT; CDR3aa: CATSGTQGAGTEAFF
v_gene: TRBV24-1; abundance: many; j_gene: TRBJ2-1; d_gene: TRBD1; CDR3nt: TGTGCCACCAGTGATCCGGGACAGGAGTACAATGAGCAGTTCTTC; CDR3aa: CATSDPGQEYNEQFF
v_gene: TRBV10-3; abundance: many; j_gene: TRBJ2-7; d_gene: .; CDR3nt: TGTGCCATCAGTACAACCGGGACACCCTACGAGCAGTACTTC; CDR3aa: CAISTTGTPYEQYF
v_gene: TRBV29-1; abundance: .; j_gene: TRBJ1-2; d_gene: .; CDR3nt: TGCAGCGTTGATAGCAGGGACGGCTATGGCTACACCTTC; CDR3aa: CSVDSRDGYGYTF
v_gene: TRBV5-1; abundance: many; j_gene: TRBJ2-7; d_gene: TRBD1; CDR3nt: TGCGCCAGCAGCTTCGTCGGACAGGGAGACTACGAGCAGTACTTC; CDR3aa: CASSFVGQGDYEQYF
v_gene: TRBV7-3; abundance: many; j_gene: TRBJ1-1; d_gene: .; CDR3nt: TGTGCCAGCAGCTTAACCGGCACAGGGATCCCTGAAGCTTTCTTT; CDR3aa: CASSLTGTGIPEAFF
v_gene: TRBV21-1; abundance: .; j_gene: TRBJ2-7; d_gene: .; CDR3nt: TGTGCTGTAGCAAAGGGCCTACAGGGTCGTGGTACTCCCTACGAGCAGTACTTC; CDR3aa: CAVAKGLQGRGTPYEQYF
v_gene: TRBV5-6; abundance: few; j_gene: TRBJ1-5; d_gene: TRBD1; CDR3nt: TGTGCCAGCAGCATCCGGACAGGGAATACACCTCAGCATTTT; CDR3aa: CASSIRTGNTPQHF
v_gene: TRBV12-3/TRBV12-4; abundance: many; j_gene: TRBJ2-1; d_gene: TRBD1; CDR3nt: TGTGCCAGCAGAGTGACAGGGGCCGAGGTGGATGAGCAGTTCTTC; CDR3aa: CASRVTGAEVDEQFF
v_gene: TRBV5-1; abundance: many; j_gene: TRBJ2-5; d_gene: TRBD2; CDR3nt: TGCGCCAGCAGAGGGCTAGCGGTTATTCAAGAGACCCAGTACTTC; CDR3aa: CASRGLAVIQETQYF
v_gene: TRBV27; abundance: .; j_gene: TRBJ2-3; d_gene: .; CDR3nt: TGTGCCAGCAGTTTATCCTACCCGGCTAGTCAGTGGACAGATACGCAGTATTTT; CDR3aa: CASSLSYPASQWTDTQYF
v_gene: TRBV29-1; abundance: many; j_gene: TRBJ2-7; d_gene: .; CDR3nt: TGCAGCGTAGGAACACATCGCAGAATCTACGAGCAGTACTTC; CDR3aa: CSVGTHRRIYEQYF
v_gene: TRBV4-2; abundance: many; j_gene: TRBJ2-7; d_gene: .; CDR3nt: TGTGCCAGCAGCCAAGTTAGGGGAGGTTACGAGCAGTACTTC; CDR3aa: CASSQVRGGYEQYF
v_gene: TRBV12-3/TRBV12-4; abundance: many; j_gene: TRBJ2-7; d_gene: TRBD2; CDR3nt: TGTGCCAGCAGTACTAGCGGCTCCTACGAGCAGTACTTC; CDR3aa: CASSTSGSYEQYF